These 22 T cell receptor beta chains share one sample of origin, sequenced in a study of shared clonotypes between healthy human individuals. The method was immunoSEQ multiplex PCR; TCRdb's version includes in-frame clones alone and lacks a portion of them. The table shows just over 2,000,000 clones, with over 85% occurring only once. Naive CD8 cells lacked CD45RO and underwent positive selection for CCR7, leaving out terminally differentiated effector memory CD45RA+ cells. The sample taken for sequencing was naive CD8+ T cells sorted from blood. The receptors here all came from a young man in good health.

Points on this clone: Other nucleotide sequences from this sample produce the same CDR3. The CDR3 DNA follows: TGTGCCAGCAGCTTGATGGACACTGAAGCTTTCTTT. It is translated as CASSLMDTEAFF. The V gene is TRBV7-9, the J gene TRBJ1-1; no reliable D call. The ends were cut back, 3 bases at V and 3 bases at J, with 5 bases in the middle. CDR1 and CDR2 from the germline V gene are SEHNR and FQNEAQ (reference sequence). The CDR3 is 12 amino acids.

This chain uses TRBV4-1 with TRBJ1-6; D ambiguous. Trimming removed 4 bases from V and 3 bases from J, with 7 bases in between. This CDR3 is built from 14 residues. Germline V gene sequence: CDR1 MGHRA, CDR2 YSYEKL. CDR3 bases: TGCGCCAGCAGCCCCGGATACTATAATTCACCCCTCCACTTT. Translating it yields CASSPGYYNSPLHF.

The chain couples TRBV4-1 to TRBJ2-2; D is unresolved. Deletions cut 6 bases from V and 1 base from J, with 9 bases between. The CDR3 extends over 14 amino acids. Germline V gene sequence: CDR1 MGHRA, CDR2 YSYEKL. The CDR3 sequence: CASSIVGNTGELFF. CDR3 DNA sequence: TGCGCCAGCAGTATAGTCGGGAACACCGGGGAGCTGTTTTTT.

Concerning this clone itself: Other DNA sequences in this sample translate to the same CDR3. The genes are TRBV18 and TRBJ1-1; D gene unclear. The germline V gene encodes CDR1 KGHSH and CDR2 LQKENI. Between the trimmed V and J ends, which lost 2 bases and 1 base, there was a span of 5 bases. The CDR3 loop spans 13 amino acids. The chain's CDR3 is CASSPTANTEAFF. In DNA form, the CDR3 reads TGTGCCAGCTCACCAACGGCGAACACTGAAGCTTTCTTT.

V usage is TRBV5-6 and J usage is TRBJ2-1, with 8 positions matching TRBD1. The CDR3 extends over 15 amino acids. After removal of 0 bases from V and 9 bases from J, the junction contained 8 bases not matched to a gene. Germline CDR1 and CDR2: SGHDT and YYEEEE. The CDR3 sequence is CASSLEQGGKVEQFF. The CDR3 bases are TGTGCCAGCAGCTTGGAACAGGGGGGAAAGGTTGAGCAGTTCTTC.

The CDR3 spells CASSFYSGPHNEKLFF. As DNA, the CDR3 is TGTGCCAGCAGCTTTTACTCCGGCCCGCATAATGAAAAACTGTTTTTT. V usage is TRBV7-9 and J usage is TRBJ1-4; D is ambiguous. CDR3 length: 16 amino acids. Trimming removed 3 bases at V and 4 bases at J, with 15 bases between. Germline V lookup: CDR1 SEHNR, CDR2 FQNEAQ (reference sequence).

The rearrangement uses TRBV5-1 and TRBJ2-2, with D hard to call. With 4 bases removed from V and 3 bases from J, the gap between germline ends came to 4 bases. Germline V CDR1 and CDR2: SGHRS, YFSETQ. The CDR3 covers 12 residues. The CDR3 sequence: CASSQHTGELFF. In nucleotides, the CDR3 is TGCGCCAGCAGCCAGCACACCGGGGAGCTGTTTTTT.

This chain links TRBV6-5 with TRBJ1-5; D gene unclear. The CDR3 extends over 14 amino acids. Germline CDR1 and CDR2: MNHEY and SVGAGI. Trimming left V 6 bases short and J 0 bases short, with 9 bases between. The CDR3 loop is CASRSGNSNQPQHF. In nucleotides, the CDR3 is TGTGCCAGCAGGAGTGGGAATAGCAATCAGCCCCAGCATTTT.

The rearrangement joins TRBV30 to TRBJ1-5; TRBD1 is a possible D gene (5 bases). The CDR3 has 13 amino acids. The germline V gene encodes CDR1 GTSNPN and CDR2 SVGIG (reference sequence). With 2 bases removed from V and 5 bases from J, the gap between germline ends came to 10 bases. This CDR3 reads CAWSPPGDQPQHF. The CDR3 DNA reads as TGTGCCTGGAGTCCCCCGGGGGATCAGCCCCAGCATTTT.

This chain uses TRBV19 with TRBJ2-7; 9 bases line up with TRBD1. With 6 bases clipped from V and 3 bases from J, the junction kept 9 bases outside the gene matches. CDR1 is LNHDA, CDR2 SQIVND, per germline (reference sequence). The CDR3 is 15 residues long. The CDR3 region has the DNA TGTGCCAGTAGCTCCGGGACAGGGTCGATCTACGAGCAGTACTTC. Protein product: CASSSGTGSIYEQYF.

This clone was seen once. V and J are TRBV6-5 and TRBJ1-2; D not resolved. CDR1 is MNHEY, CDR2 SVGAGI, per germline. The CDR3 loop spans 15 amino acids. V was pared by 3 bases and J by 6 bases, with 17 bases between. The chain's CDR3 is CASSYNPPRRDGYTF. The DNA for the CDR3 is TGTGCCAGCAGTTATAATCCCCCGCGGAGGGATGGCTACACCTTC.

This sequence joins TRBV4-2 and TRBJ1-5; the D is unclear. This CDR3 has 15 amino acids. V lost 0 bases to trimming and J lost 0 bases, with 6 bases between them. Germline V gene sequence: CDR1 LGHNA, CDR2 YNFKEQ. CDR3 region: CASSQDVHSNQPQHF. The CDR3 nucleotides are TGTGCCAGCAGCCAAGATGTCCATAGCAATCAGCCCCAGCATTTT.

This clone came up once. The genes are TRBV4-3 and TRBJ1-1; D remains ambiguous. Trimming took 1 base from V and 8 from J, leaving 5 bases between them. The CDR3 sequence is 11 residues long. Germline V CDR1 and CDR2: LGHNA, YSLEER. The CDR3 is CASSQGAEAFF. The DNA for the CDR3 is TGCGCCAGCAGCCAAGGGGCCGAAGCTTTCTTT.

The chain has TRBV19 and TRBJ1-1, with D unclear. V was shortened by 0 bases and J by 8 bases, with 13 bases between the two germline ends. This CDR3 region has 14 residues. The germline CDR1 and CDR2 sequences are LNHDA and SQIVND (reference sequence). The CDR3 sequence is CASSIDHQSGEAFF. The CDR3 nucleotides read TGTGCCAGTAGTATAGATCACCAAAGTGGGGAAGCTTTCTTT.

The V and J genes are TRBV2 and TRBJ1-1; possibly TRBD1 for D (5 bases). The CDR3 length is 14 residues. The V gene's germline CDR1 is SNHLY and CDR2 FYNNEI. Trimming removed 4 bases at V and 3 bases at J, with 12 bases between. In DNA form, the CDR3 reads TGTGCCAGCAGTGCGTATACGGGGGACACTGAAGCTTTCTTT. Translating it yields CASSAYTGDTEAFF.

V usage is TRBV27 and J usage is TRBJ2-1, with D perhaps matching TRBD1 (6 bases). The CDR3 consists of 17 residues. The germline V gene encodes CDR1 MNHEY and CDR2 SMNVEV (reference sequence). The V gene lost 5 bases and the J gene lost 2 bases, with 19 bases spanning the gap. In DNA form, the CDR3 reads TGTGCCAGCAGTCCTCCCCCCGGACAGAATCCCTACAATGAGCAGTTCTTC. As protein: CASSPPPGQNPYNEQFF.

This rearrangement joins TRBV13 to TRBJ1-2; 9 bases are shared with TRBD1. The CDR3 has 14 residues. The ends lost 4 bases at V and 3 bases at J; junction bases unmatched: 3. CDR1 PRHDT and CDR2 FYEKMQ come from the germline V gene (reference sequence). CDR3 in DNA: TGTGCCAGCAGCTCCGGGACAGGGTACTATGGCTACACCTTC. Residues: CASSSGTGYYGYTF.

The chain joins TRBV2 to TRBJ1-2, with 10 nucleotides matching TRBD1. Germline CDR1 SNHLY, CDR2 FYNNEI. The CDR3 is 15 amino acids. V trimming: 9 bases; J trimming: 2 bases; junction bases outside the gene matches: 9. CDR3 coding DNA: TGTGCCAGGGAAACCGGGACAGGGGAAAACTATGGCTACACCTTC. Its translation is CARETGTGENYGYTF.

This clone occurred once. The CDR3: CASSPHLGAEAFF. The DNA of the CDR3 is TGCGCCAGCAGCCCGCACCTGGGCGCTGAAGCTTTCTTT. The V and J genes are TRBV4-3 and TRBJ1-1; D is unresolved. The V and J ends lost 4 bases and 6 bases respectively, with 12 bases between them. The CDR3 runs to 13 residues. Germline V CDR1 and CDR2: LGHNA, YSLEER.

The V call is TRBV27, the J call TRBJ1-2; D not certain. The V gene lost 2 bases and the J gene lost 0 bases, with 7 bases spanning the gap. The CDR3 is made up of 14 amino acids. In germline, CDR1 is MNHEY, CDR2 SMNVEV (reference sequence). CDR3 coding DNA: TGTGCCAGCAGTTTAAGGGAGTCTAACTATGGCTACACCTTC. This sequence encodes CASSLRESNYGYTF.

The V gene is TRBV5-1, the J gene TRBJ2-1; no firm D call. V gave up 4 bases and J gave up 7 bases, with 15 bases separating them. The CDR3 contains 14 residues. The germline V gene has CDR1 SGHRS and CDR2 YFSETQ. The CDR3 protein is CASSGGNLGNEQFF. For the CDR3, the DNA is TGCGCCAGCAGCGGCGGAAACTTAGGGAATGAGCAGTTCTTC.

The rearrangement links TRBV7-9 to TRBJ2-3; D is ambiguous. The CDR3 runs 16 residues. Trimming shortened V by 0 bases and J by 5 bases, and 15 bases separated the two germline ends. CDR1 SEHNR and CDR2 FQNEAQ come from the germline V gene (reference sequence). The CDR3 loop is CASSLAHFGAGDTQYF. CDR3 nucleotide sequence: TGTGCCAGCAGCTTAGCGCATTTTGGTGCTGGAGATACGCAGTATTTT.